The 32 T cell receptor beta chains below come from one sample, sequenced in a study of blood T cells in healthy people across ages. Then a second PCR, running roughly 7 to 11 cycles, was carried out with a sample-barcoded 5' primer and a J-beta primer mix. Via MiXCR, TCRdb re-called the 5' RACE reads, giving one row per CDR3 protein. The table records roughly 1 million distinct CDR3 sequences, 20% to 25% of them present only once. A further study also used this sample, focusing on T cells of mothers and their children.

The sequencing sample was made of blood. The receptors originated from a girl aged 2-10 years in good health.

V and J are TRBV24-1 and TRBJ2-5; D is unresolved. Per germline, CDR1 KGHDR and CDR2 SFDVKD. V was trimmed by 4 bases and J by 5 bases, leaving 4 bases between them. The CDR3 has 11 amino acids. The CDR3 DNA is TGTGCCACCAGTGAGTGGGAGACCCAGTACTTC. Translating gives CATSEWETQYF.

This clonotype was seen only a few times. The CDR3: CSVARGLAGGPTDTQYF. Here the CDR3 DNA reads TGCAGCGTCGCCAGGGGGTTGGCGGGGGGCCCCACAGATACGCAGTATTTT. The V call is TRBV29-1, the J call TRBJ2-3; TRBD2 is a possible D gene (8 bases). Deletions cut 6 bases from V and 2 bases from J, with 24 bases between. This CDR3 contains 17 residues. The germline V gene encodes CDR1 SQVTM and CDR2 ANQGSEA.

The rearrangement joins TRBV15 to TRBJ2-1; perhaps TRBD2 as D (7 bases). The J call is uncertain, as TRBJ2-7 better fits the DNA end. The V gene's germline CDR1 is LNHNV and CDR2 YYDKDF (reference sequence). The CDR3 extends over 13 amino acids. The CDR3 region has the DNA TGTGCCACCAGCAGAGATCGGGGGGCCGAGCAGTACTTC. Encoded protein: CATSRDRGAEQYF.

Remarks on this clonotype: An end of the junction does not agree with germline; a read error may underlie this. The chain has TRBV2 and TRBJ2-3; the D gene is possibly TRBD2 (6 bases). The CDR3 totals 18 residues. Germline V gene lookup returns CDR1 SNHLY and CDR2 FYNNEI. In DNA, the CDR3 is TGTGCCAGCAAGGGAGTATTTCCGACACCTACTAGCACAGATACGCAGTACTTT. Protein: CASKGVFPTPTSTDTQYF.

The rearrangement uses TRBV24-1 and TRBJ1-2, with D unclear. V was trimmed by 4 bases and J by 5 bases, leaving 7 bases between them. The CDR3 is made up of 12 amino acids. Looked up from germline, CDR1 is KGHDR and CDR2 is SFDVKD. The CDR3 DNA reads as TGTGCCACCAGTGACAGGAGATATGGCTACACCTTC. Translated, it gives CATSDRRYGYTF.

This clonotype was observed a handful of times. The rearrangement links TRBV12-3 or TRBV12-4 to TRBJ2-5; possibly TRBD1 for D (6 bases). The V gene lost 5 bases and the J gene lost 1 base, with 11 bases spanning the gap. The CDR3 contains 14 residues. The CDR3 loop reads CASSTRGTQETQYF. CDR3 nucleotides: TGTGCCAGCAGTACCAGGGGAACCCAAGAGACCCAGTACTTC.

The V and J genes are TRBV20-1 and TRBJ2-5; no clear D gene. This CDR3 region has 10 residues. V gave up 3 bases and J gave up 5 bases, with 4 bases separating them. The germline gives CDR1 DFQATT, CDR2 SNEGSKA (reference sequence). The DNA for the CDR3 is TGCAGTGCTAGTTATGAGACCCAGTACTTC. It yields the protein CSASYETQYF.

The V and J genes are TRBV19 and TRBJ1-2, with D unresolved. V was shortened by 7 bases and J by 0 bases, with 12 bases between the two germline ends. CDR1 and CDR2 (germline): LNHDA, SQIVND (reference sequence). The CDR3 is 14 residues long. The DNA for the CDR3 is TGTGCCAGTACTCCGACGGTAGCTAACTATGGCTACACCTTC. Translation: CASTPTVANYGYTF.

The chain recombines TRBV13 with TRBJ2-5; possible D gene TRBD2, 5 bases. Germline V gene sequence: CDR1 PRHDT, CDR2 FYEKMQ (reference sequence). With 5 bases removed from V and 3 bases from J, the gap between germline ends came to 13 bases. The CDR3 spans 14 residues. In DNA form, the CDR3 reads TGTGCCAGCAGCCCCTTGATGAGGGAAGAGACCCAGTACTTC. This translates into CASSPLMREETQYF.

The chain employs TRBV11-2 and TRBJ2-3; no clear D gene. This CDR3 comprises 14 residues. Per the germline V gene, CDR1 is SGHAT and CDR2 is FQNNGV. Deletions cut 4 bases from V and 0 bases from J, with 8 bases between. This CDR3 reads CASSYGSSTDTQYF. CDR3 nucleotides: TGTGCCAGCAGCTACGGTTCTAGCACAGATACGCAGTATTTT.

This clonotype was recorded only once. This chain links TRBV7-2 with TRBJ2-7, with 11 nucleotides matching TRBD2. Germline V CDR1 and CDR2: SGHTA, FQGNSA. The CDR3 covers 18 residues. Trimming removed 0 bases from V and 6 bases from J; junction bases left unmatched: 13. The DNA for the CDR3 is TGTGCCAGCAGCTTAGCAAGGTCGGTAGCGGGGGGGCTGCTCGAGCAGTACTTC. Its translation: CASSLARSVAGGLLEQYF.

The rearrangement links TRBV11-2 to TRBJ2-5; D might be TRBD2 (6 bases). V dropped 5 bases and J dropped 7 bases, with 11 bases sitting between them. CDR1 and CDR2 from the germline V gene are SGHAT and FQNNGV. CDR3 size: 12 residues. The CDR3 coding sequence is TGTGCCAGCAGCCCAACGGAGGGGACCCAGTACTTC. It encodes CASSPTEGTQYF.

This clonotype came up a few times. V is TRBV9 and J is TRBJ1-2, with TRBD1 as a possible D gene (5 bases). The V and J ends lost 3 bases and 0 bases respectively, with 12 bases between them. This CDR3 region has 15 residues. Germline CDR1 reads SGDLS; CDR2 reads YYNGEE. CDR3 coding DNA: TGTGCCAGCAGCGGGGGTACGGGACCTAACTATGGCTACACCTTC. Translation gives CASSGGTGPNYGYTF.

This clonotype has just one count. The rearrangement uses TRBV20-1 and TRBJ2-3; the D is unclear. V lost 6 bases, J lost 5 bases, and 18 bases lay in between. CDR1 is DFQATT, CDR2 SNEGSKA, per germline (reference sequence). The CDR3 totals 14 residues. CDR3 DNA: TGCAGTGCCGGAGACCTAAATAAAGGAGATACGCAGTATTTT. It specifies CSAGDLNKGDTQYF.

This clonotype was counted between two and nine times. The chain is built from TRBV7-2 and TRBJ2-1; weak D call: TRBD1 (6 bases). This CDR3 comprises 13 residues. Trimming took off 3 bases at V and 8 bases at J, with 11 bases between the two ends. Germline V lookup: CDR1 SGHTA, CDR2 FQGNSA. The CDR3 protein is CASSFIRGDEQFF. In DNA, the CDR3 is TGTGCCAGCAGCTTCATCAGGGGCGATGAGCAGTTCTTC.

The gene calls are TRBV5-1 and TRBJ2-5; D is possibly TRBD1 or TRBD2 (5 bases each). The CDR3 extends over 14 amino acids. Germline CDR1 SGHRS, CDR2 YFSETQ. V was clipped by 3 bases and J by 4 bases, with 13 bases between them. The CDR3 DNA is TGCGCCAGCAGCTCCTGGGACGGGCGAGAGACCCAGTACTTC. The encoded protein is CASSSWDGRETQYF.

As for this clonotype: The junction shows a germline mismatch at one end, possibly a read error. The rearrangement uses TRBV7-9 and TRBJ1-5, with D unclear. The CDR3 extends over 14 amino acids. Germline V lookup: CDR1 SEHNR, CDR2 FQNEAQ (reference sequence). CDR3 sequence: CASSRGFRNQPQHF. CDR3 DNA sequence: TGCGCCAGCAGTCGGGGTTTTCGCAATCAGCCCCAGCATTTT.

J is TRBJ2-7 and V is TRBV5-1; maybe TRBD1 (5 bases). Near its end, the DNA agrees better with TRBJ2-1, so the J call may be wrong. This CDR3 region has 13 residues. Germline CDR1 and CDR2: SGHRS and YFSETQ. The CDR3 is CASSLDSRDEQFF. CDR3 DNA sequence: TGCGCCAGCAGCTTAGACAGCCGGGATGAGCAGTTCTTC.

This clonotype was counted a few times. The chain recombines TRBV11-2 with TRBJ2-1; either TRBD1 or TRBD2 may supply D (5 bases each). The CDR3 is made up of 15 amino acids. Germline loops: CDR1 SGHAT, CDR2 FQNNGV. Trimming took 8 bases from V and 6 from J, leaving 20 bases between them. The CDR3 DNA reads as TGTGCCAGCTCAAGTGAGGGGCGCTGGGTCAATGAGCAGTTCTTC. This sequence encodes CASSSEGRWVNEQFF.

This sequence joins TRBV20-1 and TRBJ2-7; TRBD2 aligns across 11 bases. The CDR3 loop spans 18 amino acids. CDR1 and CDR2 (germline): DFQATT, SNEGSKA (reference sequence). The trim removed 0 bases at V and 3 bases at J, leaving 13 bases unmatched. The CDR3, as DNA: TGCAGTGCTAGAGATTTCAGTGTGGGACTAGCGGATATCTACGAGCAGTACTTC. This sequence encodes CSARDFSVGLADIYEQYF.

This clonotype was picked up one time. The genes are TRBV20-1 and TRBJ2-5; 7 nucleotides align to TRBD2. The CDR3 has 15 residues. Germline-derived CDR1 and CDR2 are DFQATT and SNEGSKA (reference sequence). J gave up 5 bases and V 6 bases, and 15 bases lay outside the gene matches. CDR3 in DNA: TGCAGTGCCACGTATGTGGGGAGGGCCACGGAGACCCAGTACTTC. Its translation is CSATYVGRATETQYF.

This clonotype was detected only a few times. CDR3 sequence reads: CRGRDPASTGELFF. The DNA of the CDR3 is TGCAGGGGACGGGACCCCGCGAGCACCGGGGAGCTGTTTTTT. This chain joins TRBV20-1 and TRBJ2-2; D possibly uses TRBD1 or TRBD2 (5 bases each). The CDR3 loop spans 14 amino acids. Germline V lookup: CDR1 DFQATT, CDR2 SNEGSKA (reference sequence).

The chain couples TRBV5-1 to TRBJ2-3; TRBD1 matches at 7 bases. With 2 bases clipped from V and 3 bases from J, the junction kept 12 bases outside the gene matches. This CDR3 is built from 17 residues. The germline gives CDR1 SGHRS, CDR2 YFSETQ. This CDR3 is CASSFFRQGSLTDTQYF. The DNA of the CDR3 is TGCGCCAGCAGCTTTTTCAGACAGGGAAGTTTGACAGATACGCAGTATTTT.

CDR3 amino acids: CASSYSKRSGGPLRGEEQYF. In DNA, the CDR3 is TGTGCCAGCAGTTACTCGAAACGGAGCGGGGGGCCCCTGAGGGGGGAAGAGCAGTACTTC. This chain links TRBV6-5 with TRBJ2-7, with 9 bases fitting TRBD2. The V and J ends lost 0 bases and 7 bases, in that order; junction bases with no gene match: 22. The CDR3 has 20 residues. Germline CDR1 reads MNHEY; CDR2 reads SVGAGI.

This clonotype has just a few counts. The rearrangement links TRBV5-1 to TRBJ2-1, with 8 positions matching TRBD2. Germline CDR1 SGHRS, CDR2 YFSETQ. V was pared by 4 bases and J by 8 bases, with 17 bases of the junction left unmatched. There are 17 residues in the CDR3. The CDR3 spells CASSLGGSGGSWDEQFF. The DNA for the CDR3 is TGCGCCAGCAGCCTCGGGGGAAGCGGGGGTTCGTGGGATGAGCAGTTCTTC.

In its sample, this clonotype was seen a few times. The gene calls are TRBV5-1 and TRBJ2-1; D ambiguous. The CDR3 runs to 13 residues. V was shortened by 2 bases and J by 6 bases, with 9 bases between the two germline ends. Per germline, CDR1 SGHRS and CDR2 YFSETQ. As DNA, the CDR3 is TGCGCCAGCAGCTTTTCCCAGCTCAATGAGCAGTTCTTC. As protein: CASSFSQLNEQFF.

This clonotype was counted between two and nine times. Its ends do not fully match the called genes, so a read error is possible. V and J are TRBV7-7 and TRBJ2-5; D perhaps matches TRBD1 (5 bases). From germline, CDR1 is SSHAT and CDR2 FNYEAQ (reference sequence). The CDR3 is 14 amino acids. The CDR3: CASSRQGNGETQYF. The CDR3 DNA follows: TGTGCTAGCAGCCGCCAGGGTAATGGAGAGACCCAGTACTTC.

The CDR3 DNA follows: TGTGCCAGCAGGAAAGGGGGTACCTACGAGCAGTACTTC. Its protein is CASRKGGTYEQYF. The chain joins TRBV7-3 to TRBJ2-7; D may be TRBD1 (6 bases). Trimming left V 6 bases short and J 2 bases short, with 11 bases between. The CDR3 runs 13 residues. Germline V gives CDR1 SGHTA, CDR2 FQGTGA.

This clonotype was observed many times. V is TRBV27 and J is TRBJ2-7; 7 bases agree with TRBD1. V shed 6 bases and J 6 bases; nucleotides not matched to a gene: 2. This CDR3 is 11 amino acids long. Germline V gene data show CDR1 as MNHEY and CDR2 as SMNVEV (reference sequence). This CDR3 is CASSTGVEQYF. CDR3 DNA sequence: TGTGCCAGCAGCACAGGGGTCGAGCAGTACTTC.

This clonotype was seen more than once but under ten times. The J gene is TRBJ2-5, the V gene TRBV7-2; 12 nucleotides line up with TRBD2. The V gene end was trimmed by 5 bases and the J gene end by 3 bases; junction bases not matched to a gene: 7. The CDR3 is made up of 16 amino acids. Germline CDR1 SGHTA, CDR2 FQGNSA. The CDR3 loop is CASSARLAGDKETQYF. Here the CDR3 DNA reads TGTGCCAGCAGCGCACGACTAGCGGGGGATAAAGAGACCCAGTACTTC.

The gene calls are TRBV20-1 and TRBJ2-1; TRBD1 matches 7 bases. The J call is doubtful: the DNA matches TRBJ2-5 better. Germline CDR1 reads DFQATT; CDR2 reads SNEGSKA (reference sequence). CDR3 size: 12 residues. The CDR3 region is CSASTGKETQYF. For the CDR3, the DNA is TGCAGTGCATCGACAGGGAAGGAGACCCAGTACTTC.

The chain uses TRBV12-3 or TRBV12-4 and TRBJ2-1; possible D gene TRBD2, 6 bases. The assigned J gene may be wrong: the sequence end matches TRBJ2-7 better. The CDR3 loop spans 14 amino acids. CDR3 DNA sequence: TGTGCCAGCAGTTTTGGGGGGTTCGCCTACGAGCAGTACTTC. Amino acid sequence: CASSFGGFAYEQYF.